This T cell receptor (beta chain) is from a study of blood T cell repertoires in COVID-19. For the study at large: Samples of COVID-19 (acute and convalescent) were obtained from the United States, Italy and Spain. In each case, the material was cDNA or gDNA derived from T cells, B-cell-depleted T cells, or PBMCs.

Germline CDR1 SGHRS, CDR2 YFSETQ. This CDR3 is built from 14 residues. Trimming removed 5 bases from V and 6 bases from J, with 18 bases in between. Assay used: immunoSEQ multiplex PCR; TCRdb lists only in-frame clones, some missing. The table records about 120,000 clones, over 60% of them present only once. This TCR was recovered from a human donor in a cohort sampled during active COVID-19. The V gene is TRBV5-1, the J gene TRBJ2-7; tentative D call: TRBD2 (6 bases). The sequenced sample was peripheral blood. CDR3 sequence (DNA): TGCGCCAGCAGAACCTCAGCCGACGGGAGCGAGCAGTACTTC. Encoded protein: CASRTSADGSEQYF.